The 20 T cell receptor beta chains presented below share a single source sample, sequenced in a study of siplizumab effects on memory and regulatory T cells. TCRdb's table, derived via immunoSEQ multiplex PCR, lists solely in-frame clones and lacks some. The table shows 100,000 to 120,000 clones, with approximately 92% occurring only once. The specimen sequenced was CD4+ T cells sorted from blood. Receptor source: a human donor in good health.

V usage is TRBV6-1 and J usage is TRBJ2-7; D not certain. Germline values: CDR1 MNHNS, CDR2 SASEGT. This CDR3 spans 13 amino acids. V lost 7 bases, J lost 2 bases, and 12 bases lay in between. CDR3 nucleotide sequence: TGTGCCAGCAATGTCGTACAGACCTACGAGCAGTACTTC. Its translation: CASNVVQTYEQYF.

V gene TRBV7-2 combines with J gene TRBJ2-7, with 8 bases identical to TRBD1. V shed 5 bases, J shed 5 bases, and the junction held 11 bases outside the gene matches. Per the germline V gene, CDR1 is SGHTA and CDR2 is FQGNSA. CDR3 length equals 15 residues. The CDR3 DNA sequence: TGTGCCAGCAGCCCGTTTATTGGACAGGGCCACGAGCAGTACTTC. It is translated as CASSPFIGQGHEQYF.

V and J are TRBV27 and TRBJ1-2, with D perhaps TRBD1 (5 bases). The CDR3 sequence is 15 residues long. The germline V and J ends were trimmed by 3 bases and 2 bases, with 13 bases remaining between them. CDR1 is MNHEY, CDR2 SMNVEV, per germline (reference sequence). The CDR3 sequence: CASSLTWGQNYGYTF. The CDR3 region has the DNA TGTGCCAGCAGTTTGACATGGGGCCAGAACTATGGCTACACCTTC.

The CDR3 coding sequence is TGTGCCAGCAGCCCAAGGGTCAAGGGGACCCAGTACTTC. It encodes CASSPRVKGTQYF. The chain couples TRBV14 to TRBJ2-5, with D uncertain. Germline V gene sequence: CDR1 SGHDN, CDR2 FVKESK. The V end was cut by 4 bases, the J end by 7 bases, with 13 bases between. The CDR3 is made up of 13 amino acids.

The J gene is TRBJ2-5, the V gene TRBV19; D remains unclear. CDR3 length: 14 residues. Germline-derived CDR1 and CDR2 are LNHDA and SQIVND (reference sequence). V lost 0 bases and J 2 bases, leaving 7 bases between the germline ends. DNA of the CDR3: TGTGCCAGTAGTATAGATGGAAGACAAGAGACCCAGTACTTC. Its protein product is CASSIDGRQETQYF.

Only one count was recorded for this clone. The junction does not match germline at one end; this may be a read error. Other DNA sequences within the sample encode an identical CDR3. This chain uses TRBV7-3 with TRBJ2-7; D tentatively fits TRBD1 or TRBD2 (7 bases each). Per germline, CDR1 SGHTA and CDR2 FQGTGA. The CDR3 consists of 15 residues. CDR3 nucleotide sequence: TGTGCCAGCAGCTTAACCCCAGGGGGGGCCTACGAACAGTACTTC. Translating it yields CASSLTPGGAYEQYF.

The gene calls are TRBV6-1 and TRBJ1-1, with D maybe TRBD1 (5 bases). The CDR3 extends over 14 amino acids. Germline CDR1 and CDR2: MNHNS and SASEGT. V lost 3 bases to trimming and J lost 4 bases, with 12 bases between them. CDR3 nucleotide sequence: TGTGCCAGCAGTGAGTGGCAGGGTGGCACTGAAGCTTTCTTT. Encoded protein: CASSEWQGGTEAFF.

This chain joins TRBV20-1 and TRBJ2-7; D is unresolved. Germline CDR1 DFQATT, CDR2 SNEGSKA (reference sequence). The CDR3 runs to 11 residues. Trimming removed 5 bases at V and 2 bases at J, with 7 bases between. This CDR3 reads CSAQRTYEQYF. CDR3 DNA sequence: TGCAGTGCTCAGCGCACCTACGAGCAGTACTTC.

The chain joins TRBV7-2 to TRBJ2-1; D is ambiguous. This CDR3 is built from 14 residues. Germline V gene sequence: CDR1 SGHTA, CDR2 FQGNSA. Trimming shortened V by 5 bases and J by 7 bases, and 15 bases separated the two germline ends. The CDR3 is CASSPRPSTNEQFF. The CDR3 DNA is TGTGCCAGCAGCCCCAGACCCTCAACAAATGAGCAGTTCTTC.

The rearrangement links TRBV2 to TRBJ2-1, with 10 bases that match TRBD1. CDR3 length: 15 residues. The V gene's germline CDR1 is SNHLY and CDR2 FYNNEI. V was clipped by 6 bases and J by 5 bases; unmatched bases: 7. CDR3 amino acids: CASSQDRGPNNEQFF. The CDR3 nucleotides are TGTGCCAGCAGCCAAGACAGGGGGCCTAACAATGAGCAGTTCTTC.

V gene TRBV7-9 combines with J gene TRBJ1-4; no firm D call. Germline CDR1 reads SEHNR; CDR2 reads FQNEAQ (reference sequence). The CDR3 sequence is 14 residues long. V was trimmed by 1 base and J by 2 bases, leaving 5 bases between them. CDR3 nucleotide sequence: TGTGCCAGCAGCTTAGGCCGCACTAATGAAAAACTGTTTTTT. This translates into CASSLGRTNEKLFF.

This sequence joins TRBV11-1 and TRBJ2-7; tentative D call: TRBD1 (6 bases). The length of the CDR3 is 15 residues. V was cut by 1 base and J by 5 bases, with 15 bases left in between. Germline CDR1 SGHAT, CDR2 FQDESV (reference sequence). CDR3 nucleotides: TGTGCCAGCAGCTTAGTGGCAGGGGCCCCCCACGAGCAGTACTTC. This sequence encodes CASSLVAGAPHEQYF.

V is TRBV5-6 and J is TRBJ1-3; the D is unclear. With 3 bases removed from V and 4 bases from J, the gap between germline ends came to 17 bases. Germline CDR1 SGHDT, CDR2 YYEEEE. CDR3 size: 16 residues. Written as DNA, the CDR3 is TGTGCCAGCAGCTACGTCGGCCTCCCTCAAGGAAACACCATATATTTT. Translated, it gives CASSYVGLPQGNTIYF.

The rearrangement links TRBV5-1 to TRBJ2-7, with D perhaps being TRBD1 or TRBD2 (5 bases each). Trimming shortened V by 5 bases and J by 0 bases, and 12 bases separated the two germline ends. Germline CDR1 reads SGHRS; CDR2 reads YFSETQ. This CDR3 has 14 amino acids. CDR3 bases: TGCGCCAGCAGGGGGACGGAACACTCCTACGAGCAGTACTTC. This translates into CASRGTEHSYEQYF.

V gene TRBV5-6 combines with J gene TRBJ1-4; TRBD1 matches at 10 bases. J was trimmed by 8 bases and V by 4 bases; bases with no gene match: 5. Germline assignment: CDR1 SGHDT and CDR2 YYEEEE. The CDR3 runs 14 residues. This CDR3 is CASSPGTGEEKLFF. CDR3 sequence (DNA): TGTGCCAGCAGCCCCGGGACAGGGGAAGAAAAACTGTTTTTT.

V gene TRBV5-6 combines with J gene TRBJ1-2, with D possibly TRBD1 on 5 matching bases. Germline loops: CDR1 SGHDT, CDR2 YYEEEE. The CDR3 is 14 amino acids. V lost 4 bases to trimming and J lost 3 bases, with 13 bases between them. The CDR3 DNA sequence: TGTGCCAGCAGCGGTGGGACTTCGGACTATGGCTACACCTTC. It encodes CASSGGTSDYGYTF.

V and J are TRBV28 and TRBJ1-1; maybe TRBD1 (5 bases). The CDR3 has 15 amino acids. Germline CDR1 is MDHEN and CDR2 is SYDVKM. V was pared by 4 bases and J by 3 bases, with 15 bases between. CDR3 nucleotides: TGTGCCAGCAGTTCACAAACCAGGGTTTACACTGAAGCTTTCTTT. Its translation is CASSSQTRVYTEAFF. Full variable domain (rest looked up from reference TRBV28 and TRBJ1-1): DVKVTQSSRYLVKRTGEKVFLECVQDMDHENMFWYRQDPGLGLRLIYFSYDVKMKEKGDIPEGYSVSREKKERFSLILESASTNQTSMYLCASSSQTRVYTEAFFGQGTRLTVV.

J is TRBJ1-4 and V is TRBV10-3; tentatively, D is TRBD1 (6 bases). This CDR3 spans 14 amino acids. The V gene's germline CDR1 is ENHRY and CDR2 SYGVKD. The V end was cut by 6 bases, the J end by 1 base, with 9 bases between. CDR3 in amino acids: CAIRPTGTNEKLFF. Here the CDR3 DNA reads TGTGCCATCAGACCGACAGGAACTAATGAAAAACTGTTTTTT.

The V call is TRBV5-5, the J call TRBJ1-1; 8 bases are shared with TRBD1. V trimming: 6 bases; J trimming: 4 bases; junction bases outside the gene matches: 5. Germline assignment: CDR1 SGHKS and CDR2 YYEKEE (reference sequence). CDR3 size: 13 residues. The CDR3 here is CASKTGGSTEAFF. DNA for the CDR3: TGTGCCAGCAAAACAGGGGGGAGCACTGAAGCTTTCTTT.

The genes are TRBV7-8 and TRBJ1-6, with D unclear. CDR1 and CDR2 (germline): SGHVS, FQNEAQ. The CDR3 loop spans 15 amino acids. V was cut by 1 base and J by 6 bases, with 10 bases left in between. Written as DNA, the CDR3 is TGTGCCAGCAGCTTAGTCGGTAGGATTAATTCACCCCTCCACTTT. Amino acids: CASSLVGRINSPLHF.